The 8 T cell receptor beta chains below were found in one sample sequenced in a study of T-cell reconstitution after alpha-beta-depleted transplantation in children. This sample's TCRbeta library carried unique molecular identifier barcodes. A single record per CDR3 protein comes from TCRdb applying MiXCR to the PCR reads. The sample consists of some 840,000 distinct CDR3 sequences, around 17% of them appearing once. The material sequenced was PBMCs, mostly from graft donor cells, taken 360 days after TCRalphabeta/CD19-depleted stem cell transplant. These receptors were obtained from a male patient younger than 18 who had a stem cell transplant for acute lymphoblastic leukemia, so the T cells may come from the graft donor.

A few counts support this clonotype. The DNA is left out, because the CDR3 cannot be placed on it with certainty; the CDR3 is given as TCRdb lists it. The chain combines TRBV5-1 with TRBJ2-2; the D call in the table, TRBD1, was not verified against the DNA. Germline lookup yields CDR1 SGHRS and CDR2 YFSETQ. Ends included, the CDR3 has 16 residues. The CDR3 loop is CASRWIWDSTSGELFF.

V usage is TRBV6-5 and J usage is TRBJ1-4; 10 bases are a match to TRBD1. The trim removed 2 bases at V and 6 bases at J, leaving 3 bases unmatched. Looked up from germline, CDR1 is MNHEY and CDR2 is SVGAGI. The CDR3 runs 15 residues. The CDR3 sequence is CASSYDRGRYEKLFF. In nucleotides, the CDR3 is TGTGCCAGCAGTTACGACAGGGGGCGTTATGAAAAACTGTTTTTT.

This clonotype was counted at least ten times. V and J are TRBV10-3 and TRBJ2-7; the match to TRBD2 covers 10 bases. From germline, CDR1 is ENHRY and CDR2 SYGVKD. After removal of 4 bases from V and 4 bases from J, the junction contained 1 base not matched to a gene. The CDR3 sequence is 13 residues long. The CDR3 region is CAISGGLAYEQYF. CDR3 nucleotides: TGTGCCATCAGTGGGGGACTAGCGTACGAGCAGTACTTC.

This clonotype was seen ten or more times. This sequence joins TRBV29-1 and TRBJ1-2; no reliable D call. The V gene's germline CDR1 is SQVTM and CDR2 ANQGSEA. Trimming stripped 2 bases from V and 3 bases from J, with 10 bases between. The CDR3 is 13 residues long. The CDR3 loop reads CSVESRTDYGYTF. DNA for the CDR3: TGCAGCGTTGAATCACGGACCGACTATGGCTACACCTTC.

This clonotype turned up a few times. V gene TRBV12-3 or TRBV12-4 combines with J gene TRBJ1-5, with 11 bases fitting TRBD1. The CDR3 contains 15 residues. V shed 4 bases and J 14 bases; nucleotides not matched to a gene: 13. DNA for the CDR3: TGTGCCAGCAGTTCCGGACAGGGGGCGTGGTGGGCAAAGCATTTT. Its protein product is CASSSGQGAWWAKHF.

The V gene is TRBV3-1, the J gene TRBJ2-3; 8 bases align to TRBD2. CDR1 LGHDT and CDR2 YNNKEL come from the germline V gene (reference sequence). V was clipped by 4 bases and J by 2 bases; unmatched bases: 8. This CDR3 comprises 16 residues. In DNA form, the CDR3 reads TGTGCCAGCAGCCTTTACACTAGCGGAAACACAGATACGCAGTATTTT. Translating gives CASSLYTSGNTDTQYF.

The J gene is TRBJ2-5, the V gene TRBV9, with D maybe TRBD1 (6 bases). The CDR3 extends over 15 amino acids. The germline CDR1 and CDR2 sequences are SGDLS and YYNGEE. V dropped 0 bases and J dropped 5 bases, with 14 bases sitting between them. CDR3 sequence reads: CASSVELGTGETQYF. CDR3 sequence (DNA): TGTGCCAGCAGCGTAGAACTCGGTACAGGGGAGACCCAGTACTTC.

V usage is TRBV3-1 and J usage is TRBJ2-1; D gene ambiguous. Germline V CDR1 and CDR2: LGHDT, YNNKEL (reference sequence). CDR3 length equals 15 residues. The V end was cut by 3 bases, the J end by 6 bases, with 15 bases between. The DNA of the CDR3 is TGTGCCAGCAGCCAGAAGATCGTGCTTAGCAATGAGCAGTTCTTC. Residues: CASSQKIVLSNEQFF.